Each of the 8 T cell receptor beta chains below was sequenced from the same sample in a study of molecular identifiers for immune sequencing clone quantification. TCRdb ran MiXCR on the PCR reads and lists one entry per CDR3 protein. The table includes nearly 650,000 distinct CDR3 sequences, 25% detected once. Sequencing was performed on naive CD8+ T cells from blood, with Jurkat cell RNA spiked in. Sample subset: FACS-sorted CD8+CD4-CCR7+CD45RA+ naive T cells. The receptors originated from a human donor in good health. Some libraries in this study had Jurkat cell RNA spiked in.

Comment on this clonotype: This may be a read error, as it is one base from a much larger clone. Because it lacks the conserved phenylalanine or tryptophan at the end, this CDR3 is likely a read error. This rearrangement joins TRBV9 to TRBJ2-7; no reliable D call. The V and J ends lost 3 bases and 4 bases respectively, with 11 bases between them. This CDR3 has 13 residues. Germline CDR1 and CDR2: SGDLS and YYNGEE. Here the CDR3 DNA reads TGTGCCAGCAGCGAGGCCCCCGGGTACGAGCAGTACCTC. Translation gives CASSEAPGYEQYL.

At least ten counts were recorded for this clonotype. The chain uses TRBV4-3 and TRBJ2-7; D remains ambiguous. The CDR3 runs to 14 residues. CDR1 and CDR2 (germline): LGHNA, YSLEER. The germline V and J ends were trimmed by 1 base and 2 bases, with 9 bases remaining between them. The CDR3 spells CASSQGVIAYEQYF. CDR3 sequence (DNA): TGCGCCAGCAGCCAAGGAGTGATCGCCTACGAGCAGTACTTC.

Only one count was recorded for this clonotype. Possible read error: a much larger clone is one base away. Likely a read error: the CDR3 ends without its conserved phenylalanine or tryptophan. J is TRBJ2-3 and V is TRBV7-9; possible D gene TRBD2, 5 bases. The germline gives CDR1 SEHNR, CDR2 FQNEAQ (reference sequence). The CDR3 totals 12 residues. V shed 5 bases and J shed 6 bases, with 9 bases lying between them. Written as DNA, the CDR3 is TGTGCCAGCAGCAGAGGGAAGGATACGCAGTATTCT. Protein sequence: CASSRGKDTQYS.

Comment on this clonotype: With a much larger clone just one base away, this may be a read error. The rearrangement links TRBV30 to TRBJ2-3, with D unresolved. Germline V gene sequence: CDR1 GTSNPN, CDR2 SVGIG (reference sequence). V dropped 3 bases and J dropped 0 bases, with 7 bases sitting between them. The CDR3 consists of 13 residues. The CDR3 sequence is CAWRYTSTDTQYF. The CDR3 nucleotides are TGTGCCTGGAGGTACACTAGCACAGATACGCAGTATTTT.

To note about this clonotype: A read error may explain this, as a much larger clone is one base away. V usage is TRBV4-3 and J usage is TRBJ2-7; 7 nucleotides line up with TRBD2. Germline V lookup: CDR1 LGHNA, CDR2 YSLEER. The CDR3 spans 16 residues. CDR3 protein: CAGSQDLGGSLNEQYF. The CDR3 region has the DNA TGCGCCGGCAGCCAAGATTTAGGCGGGAGTCTGAACGAGCAGTACTTC.

The rearrangement links TRBV12-3 or TRBV12-4 to TRBJ2-7, with D unresolved. Trimming left V 2 bases short and J 2 bases short, with 4 bases between. The CDR3 sequence is 12 residues long. CDR3 amino acids: CASSLMPYEQYF. CDR3 nucleotides: TGTGCCAGCAGTTTAATGCCCTACGAGCAGTACTTC.

This clonotype was found many times. This rearrangement joins TRBV6-2 or TRBV6-3 to TRBJ2-4; 13 bases agree with TRBD2. Trimming at V came to 8 bases and at J to 8 bases, leaving 3 bases not matched to a gene. This CDR3 contains 13 residues. In germline, CDR1 is MNHEY, CDR2 SVGEGT. CDR3 residues: CASWTSGSDIQYF. The DNA of the CDR3 is TGTGCCAGCTGGACTAGCGGGAGCGACATTCAGTACTTC.

This chain uses TRBV4-1 with TRBJ2-2; possibly TRBD1 or TRBD2 for D (6 bases each). The V and J ends lost 6 bases and 0 bases respectively, with 11 bases between them. The germline gives CDR1 MGHRA, CDR2 YSYEKL. There are 15 residues in the CDR3. The CDR3 sequence: CASSPGAANTGELFF. The CDR3 coding sequence is TGCGCCAGCAGTCCGGGGGCGGCGAACACCGGGGAGCTGTTTTTT.